The 29 T cell receptor beta chains reported below all come from one sample, sequenced in a study of T cell responses to AZD1222 COVID-19 vaccine. TCRdb's table, derived via immunoSEQ multiplex PCR, lists solely in-frame clones and lacks some. This sample carries approximately 88,000 clones, about nine tenths of them seen once, and the ten largest clones take 5.4%. The sequencing here drew on peripheral blood, taken 28 days after the second AZD1222 dose. These receptors originate from an adult who received the AZD1222 COVID-19 vaccine.

The genes are TRBV5-4 and TRBJ1-1; perhaps TRBD1 as D (5 bases). The V gene lost 0 bases and the J gene lost 6 bases, with 18 bases spanning the gap. Per the germline V gene, CDR1 is SGHNT and CDR2 is YYREEE (reference sequence). The CDR3 runs 16 residues. CDR3 in amino acids: CASSLANYLGVPEAFF. In nucleotides, the CDR3 is TGTGCCAGCAGCTTGGCCAATTATTTGGGGGTCCCTGAAGCTTTCTTT. The entire variable domain, with the rest obtained from reference TRBV5-4 and TRBJ1-1, is as follows: ETGVTQSPTHLIKTRGQQVTLRCSSQSGHNTVSWYQQALGQGPQFIFQYYREEENGRGNFPPRFSGLQFPNYSSELNVNALELDDSALYLCASSLANYLGVPEAFFGQGTRLTVV.

The V call is TRBV5-6, the J call TRBJ1-1, with unresolved D. CDR3 length equals 13 residues. Trimming removed 0 bases from V and 1 base from J, with 4 bases in between. Germline V lookup: CDR1 SGHDT, CDR2 YYEEEE. The CDR3 DNA is TGTGCCAGCAGCTTGGGGAGGAACACTGAAGCTTTCTTT. It is translated as CASSLGRNTEAFF.

The genes are TRBV9 and TRBJ1-4, with TRBD1 as a possible D gene (6 bases). V shed 4 bases and J shed 7 bases, with 17 bases lying between them. Germline V gene lookup returns CDR1 SGDLS and CDR2 YYNGEE. The CDR3 runs 15 residues. CDR3 DNA: TGTGCCAGCAGCCCTAGGGGGGGCTTCGGTGAAAAACTGTTTTTT. Translation gives CASSPRGGFGEKLFF.

This chain joins TRBV27 and TRBJ1-3; D unresolved. CDR1 is MNHEY, CDR2 SMNVEV, per germline (reference sequence). This CDR3 contains 14 residues. The V gene lost 6 bases and the J gene lost 2 bases, with 11 bases spanning the gap. The chain's CDR3 is CASSPRGAGNTIYF. The CDR3 coding sequence is TGTGCCAGCAGCCCACGTGGGGCTGGAAACACCATATATTTT.

The chain recombines TRBV9 with TRBJ2-1; D gene ambiguous. Trimming took 0 bases from V and 10 from J, leaving 11 bases between them. Germline V gives CDR1 SGDLS, CDR2 YYNGEE. The CDR3 extends over 13 amino acids. Here the CDR3 DNA reads TGTGCCAGCAGCGTAGCTCCTGACTTCGAGCAGTTCTTC. This encodes CASSVAPDFEQFF.

The J gene is TRBJ1-4, the V gene TRBV5-5; D is unresolved. This CDR3 contains 13 residues. The germline V and J ends were trimmed by 6 bases and 5 bases, with 11 bases remaining between them. CDR1 and CDR2 from the germline V gene are SGHKS and YYEKEE (reference sequence). Here the CDR3 reads CASNPGSNEKLFF. Here the CDR3 DNA reads TGTGCCAGCAACCCGGGGTCGAATGAAAAACTGTTTTTT.

This clone was counted a single time. The genes are TRBV7-9 and TRBJ2-2; D unclear. The V and J ends lost 0 bases and 5 bases respectively, with 10 bases between them. This CDR3 comprises 15 residues. Germline V gene sequence: CDR1 SEHNR, CDR2 FQNEAQ (reference sequence). The CDR3, as DNA: TGTGCCAGCAGCTTAGCGGGGTTTCCGACCGGGGAGCTGTTTTTT. Protein: CASSLAGFPTGELFF.

The CDR3 coding sequence is TGTGCCAGCACCTCTTTACGACGGTACACTGAAGCTTTCTTT. Protein product: CASTSLRRYTEAFF. The rearrangement uses TRBV27 and TRBJ1-1; D unresolved. The V gene lost 7 bases and the J gene lost 3 bases, with 15 bases spanning the gap. Germline-derived CDR1 and CDR2 are MNHEY and SMNVEV (reference sequence). The CDR3 extends over 14 amino acids.

V and J are TRBV19 and TRBJ2-3; perhaps TRBD1 as D (5 bases). This CDR3 contains 17 residues. Germline V gene lookup returns CDR1 LNHDA and CDR2 SQIVND (reference sequence). V lost 5 bases and J 3 bases, leaving 21 bases between the germline ends. CDR3 amino acids: CASSRPTGSFSTDTQYF. The CDR3 nucleotides are TGTGCCAGTAGTCGTCCCACAGGCTCATTCTCAACAGATACGCAGTATTTT.

V and J are TRBV27 and TRBJ2-1; TRBD1 agrees at 11 bases. The germline CDR1 and CDR2 sequences are MNHEY and SMNVEV (reference sequence). This CDR3 has 14 residues. J was trimmed by 4 bases and V by 6 bases; bases with no gene match: 2. The CDR3 DNA follows: TGTGCCAGCAGAGGACAGGGGGCATACAATGAGCAGTTCTTC. Encoded protein: CASRGQGAYNEQFF.

The rearrangement joins TRBV11-2 to TRBJ2-7, with a weak D call TRBD1 (5 bases). V shed 0 bases and J shed 6 bases, with 12 bases lying between them. CDR1 and CDR2 from the germline V gene are SGHAT and FQNNGV. The CDR3 consists of 14 residues. The CDR3 here is CASSLDGRVGEQYF. The DNA of the CDR3 is TGTGCCAGCAGCTTAGACGGCAGGGTAGGCGAGCAGTACTTC. Full variable domain (missing parts from reference TRBV11-2 and TRBJ2-7): EAGVAQSPRYKIIEKRQSVAFWCNPISGHATLYWYQQILGQGPKLLIQFQNNGVVDDSQLPKDRFSAERLKGVDSTLKIQPAKLEDSAVYLCASSLDGRVGEQYFGPGTRLTVT.

The chain links TRBV4-1 to TRBJ2-1; D is uncertain. CDR1 and CDR2 (germline): MGHRA, YSYEKL. There are 15 residues in the CDR3. The V end was cut by 2 bases, the J end by 4 bases, with 12 bases between. CDR3: CASSQPAADYNEQFF. The CDR3 DNA sequence: TGCGCCAGCAGCCAACCTGCGGCAGATTACAATGAGCAGTTCTTC.

This chain links TRBV3-1 (or the pseudogene TRBV3-2) with TRBJ1-2; maybe TRBD1 (6 bases). In germline, CDR1 is LGHDT, CDR2 YNNKEL (reference sequence). This CDR3 spans 15 amino acids. V was clipped by 2 bases and J by 7 bases, with 17 bases between them. In DNA form, the CDR3 reads TGTGCCAGCAGCCAAAGGGGGGTATCTCTCTTTGGCTACACCTTC. The encoded protein is CASSQRGVSLFGYTF.

The CDR3 bases are TGTGCCAGCAGCTTAGGAACAAGGAGCGAGCAGTACTTC. As protein: CASSLGTRSEQYF. The chain recombines TRBV7-8 with TRBJ2-7; D not certain. The CDR3 is 13 amino acids. CDR1 and CDR2 (germline): SGHVS, FQNEAQ. V was clipped by 1 base and J by 6 bases, with 10 bases between them.

This chain joins TRBV27 and TRBJ2-2, with D hard to call. This CDR3 has 16 residues. Trimming removed 3 bases from V and 3 bases from J, with 14 bases in between. Germline CDR1 MNHEY, CDR2 SMNVEV (reference sequence). This CDR3 is CASSFLRAVDTGELFF. CDR3 sequence (DNA): TGTGCCAGCAGTTTTTTAAGGGCCGTTGACACCGGGGAGCTGTTTTTT.

This rearrangement joins TRBV6-5 to TRBJ2-7; tentatively, D is TRBD1 or TRBD2 (5 bases each). Germline CDR1 reads MNHEY; CDR2 reads SVGAGI. There are 13 residues in the CDR3. Trimming removed 7 bases at V and 4 bases at J, with 14 bases between. The CDR3 sequence is CASKGTERYEQYF. CDR3 DNA sequence: TGTGCCAGCAAGGGGACGGAGAGATACGAGCAGTACTTC.

V usage is TRBV19 and J usage is TRBJ1-5, with D possibly matching TRBD1 (6 bases). CDR3 length equals 17 residues. Per germline, CDR1 LNHDA and CDR2 SQIVND (reference sequence). Trimming removed 6 bases from V and 0 bases from J, with 18 bases in between. The CDR3: CASRVTGPVYSNQPQHF. CDR3 bases: TGTGCCAGTAGGGTGACAGGTCCTGTGTATAGCAATCAGCCCCAGCATTTT.

The chain is built from TRBV7-2 and TRBJ2-5; tentative D call: TRBD2 (5 bases). The CDR3 runs 14 residues. V dropped 3 bases and J dropped 3 bases, with 11 bases sitting between them. Germline V lookup: CDR1 SGHTA, CDR2 FQGNSA. The CDR3 region is CASSFGSGEETQYF. In DNA, the CDR3 is TGTGCCAGCAGCTTCGGAAGCGGAGAAGAGACCCAGTACTTC.

This clone was seen a single time. The chain is built from TRBV9 and TRBJ1-1; D is unresolved. Trimming removed 0 bases at V and 4 bases at J, with 13 bases between. CDR1 SGDLS and CDR2 YYNGEE come from the germline V gene. CDR3 length equals 15 residues. CDR3 residues: CASSVEGRTGTEAFF. Here the CDR3 DNA reads TGTGCCAGCAGCGTAGAAGGCCGAACCGGCACTGAAGCTTTCTTT.

The gene calls are TRBV7-2 and TRBJ2-1; 8 positions match TRBD2. This CDR3 is 18 amino acids long. CDR1 is SGHTA and CDR2 is FQGNSA in the germline V gene. J lost 0 bases, V lost 2 bases, and 9 bases had no gene match. This CDR3 is CASSLTGGPSNSYNEQFF. The DNA of the CDR3 is TGTGCCAGCAGCTTAACGGGGGGGCCATCAAACTCCTACAATGAGCAGTTCTTC.

The rearrangement uses TRBV18 and TRBJ1-1, with D perhaps matching TRBD1 (5 bases). The V gene lost 2 bases and the J gene lost 1 base, with 8 bases spanning the gap. This CDR3 is 14 amino acids long. Looked up from germline, CDR1 is KGHSH and CDR2 is LQKENI. CDR3 nucleotide sequence: TGTGCCAGCTCACCAGAGAGGGGGAACACTGAAGCTTTCTTT. Its protein is CASSPERGNTEAFF.

The chain is built from TRBV9 and TRBJ2-7, with D tentatively TRBD2 (6 bases). Trimming cost V 0 bases and J 3 bases, with 10 bases left between them. The length of the CDR3 is 14 residues. Germline loops: CDR1 SGDLS, CDR2 YYNGEE. CDR3 amino acids: CASSVGGDLYEQYF. The CDR3 DNA reads as TGTGCCAGCAGCGTAGGGGGGGACCTCTACGAGCAGTACTTC.

The chain combines TRBV19 with TRBJ2-7, with D unclear. This CDR3 region has 14 residues. The V and J ends lost 9 bases and 0 bases respectively, with 15 bases between them. Germline V gene sequence: CDR1 LNHDA, CDR2 SQIVND (reference sequence). For the CDR3, the DNA is TGTGCCAGCAAGACCGGGCAGAACTCCTACGAGCAGTACTTC. Its protein product is CASKTGQNSYEQYF.

The chain recombines TRBV25-1 with TRBJ1-5; D might be TRBD1 (5 bases). In germline, CDR1 is MGHDK, CDR2 SYGVNS. The CDR3 covers 12 residues. Trimming left V 2 bases short and J 6 bases short, with 5 bases between. DNA for the CDR3: TGTGCCAGCAGTGAAACAGGTCAGCCCCAGCATTTT. It is translated as CASSETGQPQHF.

The chain links TRBV21-1 to TRBJ1-3. TRBV21-1 constitutes a pseudogene. The CDR3 consists of 15 residues. The CDR3 region is CASSKARGSGNTIYF. CDR3 nucleotide sequence: TGTGCCAGCAGCAAAGCGAGAGGGTCAGGAAACACCATATATTTT.

This chain joins TRBV25-1 and TRBJ1-2; TRBD1 matches at 9 bases. V was clipped by 10 bases and J by 2 bases; unmatched bases: 5. This CDR3 region has 13 residues. In germline, CDR1 is MGHDK, CDR2 SYGVNS. The CDR3 loop is CATTGGGNYGYTF. In DNA, the CDR3 is TGTGCCACCACAGGGGGCGGGAACTATGGCTACACCTTC.

J is TRBJ1-2 and V is TRBV4-2; D gene ambiguous. Trimming removed 4 bases from V and 2 bases from J, with 14 bases in between. In germline, CDR1 is LGHNA, CDR2 YNFKEQ. CDR3 length: 15 amino acids. This CDR3 is CASSPSLGPNYGYTF. CDR3 in DNA: TGTGCCAGCAGCCCCTCGTTAGGACCCAACTATGGCTACACCTTC.

The rearrangement uses TRBV19 and TRBJ2-7; D gene ambiguous. Between the trimmed V and J ends, which lost 3 bases and 3 bases, there was a span of 12 bases. The CDR3 sequence is 14 residues long. The germline CDR1 and CDR2 sequences are LNHDA and SQIVND (reference sequence). DNA of the CDR3: TGTGCCAGTAGTATTGGTCCAGGAAACTACGAGCAGTACTTC. Protein: CASSIGPGNYEQYF.

V gene TRBV2 combines with J gene TRBJ1-2, with D maybe TRBD1 (6 bases). This CDR3 is 13 amino acids long. V lost 6 bases and J 3 bases, leaving 11 bases between the germline ends. The germline V gene has CDR1 SNHLY and CDR2 FYNNEI. CDR3 sequence: CASRGAFYYGYTF. CDR3 nucleotide sequence: TGTGCCAGCAGGGGGGCCTTTTACTATGGCTACACCTTC.